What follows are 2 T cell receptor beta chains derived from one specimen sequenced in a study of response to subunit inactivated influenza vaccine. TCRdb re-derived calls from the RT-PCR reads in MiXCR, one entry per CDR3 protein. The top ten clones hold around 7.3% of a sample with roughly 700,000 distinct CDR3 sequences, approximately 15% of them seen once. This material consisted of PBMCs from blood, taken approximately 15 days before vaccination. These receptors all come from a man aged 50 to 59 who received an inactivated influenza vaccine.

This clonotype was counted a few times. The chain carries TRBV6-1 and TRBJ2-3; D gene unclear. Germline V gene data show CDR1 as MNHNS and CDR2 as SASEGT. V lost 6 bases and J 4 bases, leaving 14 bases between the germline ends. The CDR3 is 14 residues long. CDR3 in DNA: TGTGCCAGCAGCCGCGATTCCAGCTCAGATACGCAGTATTTT. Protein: CASSRDSSSDTQYF.

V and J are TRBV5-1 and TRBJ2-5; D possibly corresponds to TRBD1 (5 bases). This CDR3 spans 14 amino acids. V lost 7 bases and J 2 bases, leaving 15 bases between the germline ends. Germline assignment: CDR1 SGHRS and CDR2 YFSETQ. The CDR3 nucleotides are TGCGCCAGCTACCCGGGCCCAGGGCAAGAGACCCAGTACTTC. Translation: CASYPGPGQETQYF.